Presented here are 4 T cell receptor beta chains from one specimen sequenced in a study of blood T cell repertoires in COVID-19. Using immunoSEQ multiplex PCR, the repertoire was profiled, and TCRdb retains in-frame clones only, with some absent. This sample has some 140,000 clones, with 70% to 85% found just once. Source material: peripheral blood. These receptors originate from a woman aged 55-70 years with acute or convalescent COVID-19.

Here the CDR3 DNA reads TGTGCGAGTCAGCGGGGGGCCCCTTCAGCGCAGTATTTT. Its translation is CASQRGAPSAQYF. V gene TRBV11-2 combines with J gene TRBJ2-3; TRBD2 matches 9 bases. Germline assignment: CDR1 SGHAT and CDR2 FQNNGV. The CDR3 runs to 13 residues.

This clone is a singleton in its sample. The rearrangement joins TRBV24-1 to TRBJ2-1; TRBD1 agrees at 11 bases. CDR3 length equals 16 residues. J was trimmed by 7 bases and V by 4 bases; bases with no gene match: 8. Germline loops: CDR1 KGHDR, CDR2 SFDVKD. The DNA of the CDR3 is TGTGCCACCAGTGACTATGGACAGGGGGCGCGTAATGAGCAGTTCTTC. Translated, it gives CATSDYGQGARNEQFF.

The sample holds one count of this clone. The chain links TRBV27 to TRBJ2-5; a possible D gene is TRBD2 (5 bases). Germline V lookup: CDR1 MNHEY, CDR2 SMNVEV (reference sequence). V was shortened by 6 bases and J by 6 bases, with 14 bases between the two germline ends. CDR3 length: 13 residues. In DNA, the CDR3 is TGTGCCAGCAGCCCCACTAGTTACCAGACCCAGTACTTC. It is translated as CASSPTSYQTQYF.

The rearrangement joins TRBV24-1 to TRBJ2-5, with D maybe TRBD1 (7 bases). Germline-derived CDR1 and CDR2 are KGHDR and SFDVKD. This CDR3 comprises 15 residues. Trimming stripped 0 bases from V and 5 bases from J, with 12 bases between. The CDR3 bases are TGTGCCACCAGTGATTTGAAGGGGGCGGGGGAGACCCAGTACTTC. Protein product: CATSDLKGAGETQYF.